Below, one T cell receptor beta chain is given with its context. The patients who served as multiple sclerosis controls were treatment-naive and had stable or active relapsing-remitting disease that fulfilled the revised McDonald criteria. cDNA came from about 0.5 to 1 ug RNA primed by random hexamers. Amplification of the TCR beta CDR3 was carried out by immunoSEQ multiplex PCR, which spanned a total of 54 Vbeta and 13 Jbeta segments. One entry per CDR3 protein, called by TCRdb with MiXCR from the immunoSEQ multiplex PCR reads. The sample lists 65,000 to 90,000 distinct CDR3 sequences, about 95% seen once, with about 0.4% in the top ten. This sample was included in a study of CD8 T cells in Susac syndrome. The source of this sequence is a human donor with multiple sclerosis. Sequencing used CD8+ T cells from PBMCs.

In DNA form, the CDR3 reads TGTGCCAGCGGCCCAAACCCCCCGGGGAGCACTGAAGCTTTCTTT. Protein sequence: CASGPNPPGSTEAFF. The V gene is TRBV27, the J gene TRBJ1-1; D gene ambiguous. Germline V gene data show CDR1 as MNHEY and CDR2 as SMNVEV (reference sequence). V lost 8 bases to trimming and J lost 4 bases, with 20 bases between them. The CDR3 contains 15 residues.